These 15 T cell receptor beta chains originate from one sample sequenced in a study of blood T cell repertoires in COVID-19. Assay: immunoSEQ multiplex PCR; the TCRdb copy retains only in-frame clones and omits some. The sample yields about 270,000 clones, around 90% seen once. Material: PBMCs or T cells enriched from blood (not recorded which). Source of these receptors: a man aged 35 to 55 who had been exposed to COVID-19.

The chain couples TRBV28 to TRBJ2-5; possibly TRBD1 for D (6 bases). V gave up 6 bases and J gave up 2 bases, with 16 bases separating them. The germline V gene has CDR1 MDHEN and CDR2 SYDVKM. The CDR3 totals 15 residues. The CDR3 DNA reads as TGTGCCAGCAGCACTCGGACAGCCTTACAAGAGACCCAGTACTTC. This translates into CASSTRTALQETQYF.

This chain links TRBV11-3 with TRBJ2-7, with D possibly TRBD1 on 5 matching bases. This CDR3 is built from 13 residues. Looked up from germline, CDR1 is SGHNT and CDR2 is YENEEA. With 1 base removed from V and 6 bases from J, the gap between germline ends came to 10 bases. The CDR3, as DNA: TGTGCCAGCAGCTTAGTTAGACAGACCGAGCAGTACTTC. Its translation is CASSLVRQTEQYF.

The rearrangement links TRBV24-1 to TRBJ2-5; TRBD2 is a possible D gene (6 bases). Germline V gives CDR1 KGHDR, CDR2 SFDVKD. V was trimmed by 8 bases and J by 2 bases, leaving 11 bases between them. This CDR3 has 13 residues. As DNA, the CDR3 is TGTGCCACCAATTCAGGGAGGCAAGAGACCCAGTACTTC. Amino acids: CATNSGRQETQYF.

V and J are TRBV19 and TRBJ2-3, with D perhaps TRBD1 (5 bases). V was clipped by 3 bases and J by 2 bases, with 24 bases between them. This CDR3 spans 19 amino acids. CDR1 and CDR2 from the germline V gene are LNHDA and SQIVND (reference sequence). CDR3: CASSIRAKYETAITDTQYF. The CDR3 DNA reads as TGTGCCAGTAGTATCCGAGCCAAGTACGAGACAGCGATCACAGATACGCAGTATTTT.

The V gene is TRBV5-4, the J gene TRBJ2-2; 8 bases align to TRBD2. Germline trimming cut 6 bases from V and 2 bases from J; bases unmatched to any gene: 12. CDR1 is SGHNT, CDR2 YYREEE, per germline (reference sequence). The CDR3 is made up of 17 amino acids. DNA of the CDR3: TGTGCCAGCACGTGGGGCGGAGCGGGAGCTAACACCGGGGAGCTGTTTTTT. This gives the protein CASTWGGAGANTGELFF.

The CDR3 DNA reads TGTGCCAGCTCCGCGGAGGGGGCTAACACCGGGGAGCTGTTTTTT. This codes for CASSAEGANTGELFF. This chain uses TRBV18 with TRBJ2-2, with D maybe TRBD1 (7 bases). V was pared by 6 bases and J by 2 bases, with 13 bases between. The CDR3 totals 15 residues. CDR1 KGHSH and CDR2 LQKENI come from the germline V gene.

This chain connects TRBV4-1 to TRBJ1-5; 7 positions agree with TRBD1. The ends lost 2 bases at V and 7 bases at J; junction bases unmatched: 2. Germline V lookup: CDR1 MGHRA, CDR2 YSYEKL. The CDR3 extends over 13 amino acids. CDR3 nucleotides: TGCGCCAGCAGCCAAACAGGGGAACAGCCCCAGCATTTT. It yields the protein CASSQTGEQPQHF.

The chain employs TRBV5-6 and TRBJ2-5, with TRBD1 identical over 10 bases. The CDR3 consists of 15 residues. CDR1 is SGHDT and CDR2 is YYEEEE in the germline V gene. V trimming: 2 bases; J trimming: 4 bases; junction bases outside the gene matches: 5. The CDR3 loop reads CASSFSGTGAETQYF. The CDR3 region has the DNA TGTGCCAGCAGCTTCTCCGGGACAGGGGCAGAGACCCAGTACTTC.

This clone was seen just once. V gene TRBV19 combines with J gene TRBJ1-1; weak D call: TRBD1 (6 bases). The germline CDR1 and CDR2 sequences are LNHDA and SQIVND (reference sequence). The ends were cut back, 7 bases at V and 5 bases at J, with 17 bases in the middle. The CDR3 sequence is 14 residues long. CDR3 loop: CASTNRVSVTEAFF. In nucleotides, the CDR3 is TGTGCCAGTACTAACAGGGTCTCGGTGACTGAAGCTTTCTTT.

This clone was counted once. The J gene is TRBJ2-3, the V gene TRBV29-1; 9 positions agree with TRBD2. J was trimmed by 2 bases and V by 0 bases; bases with no gene match: 6. The germline V gene has CDR1 SQVTM and CDR2 ANQGSEA. The CDR3 runs to 16 residues. In DNA, the CDR3 is TGCAGCGTTGAAGATCAAGGCGGGAGGGCCACAGATACGCAGTATTTT. Translation: CSVEDQGGRATDTQYF.

The J gene is TRBJ2-7, the V gene TRBV30, with TRBD2 identical over 7 bases. The CDR3 loop spans 13 amino acids. The junction had 5 bases not matched to a gene; V was cut back by 4 bases and J by 2 bases. Germline CDR1 and CDR2: GTSNPN and SVGIG (reference sequence). The CDR3 nucleotides are TGTGCCTGGAACCCACGGGGGGCCTACGAGCAGTACTTC. Residues: CAWNPRGAYEQYF.

The chain is built from TRBV5-4 and TRBJ2-7, with D maybe TRBD2 (5 bases). Trimming pared 4 bases from V and 5 bases from J, leaving 19 bases between. This CDR3 contains 15 residues. The germline gives CDR1 SGHNT, CDR2 YYREEE (reference sequence). The CDR3 spells CASSPAGGVLDEQYF. CDR3 in DNA: TGTGCCAGCAGCCCTGCTGGAGGCGTGCTTGACGAGCAGTACTTC.

The chain recombines TRBV6-5 with TRBJ2-5; D uncertain. V gave up 6 bases and J gave up 1 base, with 9 bases separating them. The CDR3 loop spans 13 amino acids. Germline CDR1 and CDR2: MNHEY and SVGAGI. The CDR3 spells CASSRQIQETQYF. The CDR3 DNA reads as TGTGCCAGCAGCAGACAAATCCAAGAGACCCAGTACTTC.

The V and J genes are TRBV6-5 and TRBJ2-1; 9 nucleotides line up with TRBD2. Per germline, CDR1 MNHEY and CDR2 SVGAGI. This CDR3 has 15 amino acids. V lost 2 bases and J lost 9; bases outside the gene matches: 8. This chain's CDR3 is CASSYRREGGREQFF. In DNA, the CDR3 is TGTGCCAGCAGTTACAGGCGGGAGGGAGGCCGTGAGCAGTTCTTC.

This clone was seen just once. The CDR3 protein is CASSPGGTGLPGGYTF. The CDR3 DNA reads TGTGCCAGCAGCCCCGGGGGGACCGGGCTCCCGGGAGGCTACACCTTC. This chain connects TRBV7-9 to TRBJ1-2, with D possibly TRBD1 on 5 matching bases. Per the germline V gene, CDR1 is SEHNR and CDR2 is FQNEAQ (reference sequence). Trimming left V 5 bases short and J 8 bases short, with 24 bases between. The CDR3 consists of 16 residues. Full variable domain (rest looked up from reference TRBV7-9 and TRBJ1-2): DTGVSQNPRHKITKRGQNVTFRCDPISEHNRLYWYRQTLGQGPEFLTYFQNEAQLEKSRLLSDRFSAERPKGSFSTLEIQRTEQGDSAMYLCASSPGGTGLPGGYTFGSGTRLTVV.